This entry lists 30 T cell receptor beta chains sequenced from one sample in a study of shared clonotypes between healthy human individuals. The naive CD8 subset, CD45RO-negative cells positively selected for CCR7, excluded terminally differentiated effector memory CD45RA+ cells. Some clones are missing from TCRdb's copy, which holds only in-frame ones; the method was immunoSEQ multiplex PCR. The data show about 2 million clones, over 85% seen once. Sequenced: naive CD8+ T cells sorted from blood. All receptors come from a man younger than 30 in good health.

The CDR3 coding sequence is TGCGCCAGCAGCGGGACTGCAGCCAAAAACATTCAGTACTTC. Protein product: CASSGTAAKNIQYF. V usage is TRBV4-1 and J usage is TRBJ2-4, with D possibly being TRBD2 (6 bases). CDR1 and CDR2 (germline): MGHRA, YSYEKL. The CDR3 consists of 14 residues. Trimming left V 5 bases short and J 0 bases short, with 8 bases between.

As concerns this clone: The sample holds other DNA sequences that translate to the same CDR3. The chain joins TRBV27 to TRBJ2-3; perhaps D is TRBD1 or TRBD2 (5 bases each). The V gene's germline CDR1 is MNHEY and CDR2 SMNVEV (reference sequence). Trimming left V 3 bases short and J 4 bases short, with 8 bases between. The CDR3 totals 13 residues. CDR3 nucleotides: TGTGCCAGCAGTTTCCGGGGCGCAGATACGCAGTATTTT. Protein product: CASSFRGADTQYF.

This clone appeared a single time. The CDR3 protein is CASSDWDRGPNEQFF. The CDR3 bases are TGCGCCAGCAGTGATTGGGACAGGGGGCCCAATGAGCAGTTCTTC. The chain combines TRBV10-1 with TRBJ2-1, with TRBD1 identical over 12 bases. Trimming took 3 bases from V and 6 from J; bases not matched to a gene: 3. The CDR3 totals 15 residues. Germline V CDR1 and CDR2: WNHNN, SYGVQD (reference sequence).

The chain is built from TRBV27 and TRBJ2-6; 10 bases map to TRBD2. Germline V gene data show CDR1 as MNHEY and CDR2 as SMNVEV (reference sequence). This CDR3 region has 17 residues. V was pared by 4 bases and J by 2 bases, with 5 bases of the junction left unmatched. CDR3 sequence reads: CASSSPLAGAGANVLTF. The CDR3 region has the DNA TGTGCCAGCAGTTCCCCCCTAGCGGGAGCTGGGGCCAACGTCCTGACTTTC.

This chain connects TRBV13 to TRBJ2-7; D gene unclear. The CDR3 runs to 14 residues. V lost 1 base and J lost 6, with 13 bases in between. CDR1 and CDR2 (germline): PRHDT, FYEKMQ (reference sequence). The CDR3: CASSLVGLSPEQYF. CDR3 in DNA: TGTGCCAGCAGCTTAGTAGGGCTCTCCCCCGAGCAGTACTTC. The whole variable domain, filled in from reference TRBV13 and TRBJ2-7, reads AAGVIQSPRHLIKEKRETATLKCYPIPRHDTVYWYQQGPGQDPQFLISFYEKMQSDKGSIPDRFSAQQFSDYHSELNMSSLELGDSALYFCASSLVGLSPEQYFGPGTRLTVT.

This sequence joins TRBV19 and TRBJ2-2; D call uncertain. V lost 3 bases and J 3 bases, leaving 14 bases between the germline ends. This CDR3 has 16 residues. Germline V gene data show CDR1 as LNHDA and CDR2 as SQIVND (reference sequence). The CDR3 DNA sequence: TGTGCCAGTAGTATTTCCCGTTATAGTGACACCGGGGAGCTGTTTTTT. It codes for CASSISRYSDTGELFF.

For this clone: One end of the junction fails to match germline, which may point to a read error. The gene calls are TRBV7-7 and TRBJ2-5; TRBD1 matches 12 bases. Germline CDR1 reads SSHAT; CDR2 reads FNYEAQ (reference sequence). This CDR3 is built from 15 residues. The CDR3 DNA follows: TGTGCTAGCAGCATCCGGGACAGGGGGCCAGAGACCCAGTACTTC. Amino acids: CASSIRDRGPETQYF.

The chain uses TRBV4-3 and TRBJ2-2; TRBD2 matches 7 bases. Germline V gene lookup returns CDR1 LGHNA and CDR2 YSLEER. V lost 5 bases and J lost 4; bases outside the gene matches: 16. CDR3 size: 18 residues. The CDR3 here is CASSFHPTSEAGTGELFF. The CDR3 DNA sequence: TGCGCCAGCAGCTTCCACCCTACTAGCGAGGCGGGCACCGGGGAGCTGTTTTTT.

This clone was observed a single time. The V gene is TRBV25-1, the J gene TRBJ2-5; D gene unclear. This CDR3 is 12 amino acids long. Germline CDR1 and CDR2: MGHDK and SYGVNS. V was trimmed by 8 bases and J by 2 bases, leaving 9 bases between them. CDR3 in amino acids: CASSESQETQYF. The CDR3 bases are TGTGCCAGCTCGGAGAGTCAAGAGACCCAGTACTTC.

J is TRBJ2-7 and V is TRBV30; D possibly corresponds to TRBD2 (6 bases). Germline CDR1 is GTSNPN and CDR2 is SVGIG (reference sequence). The CDR3 totals 13 residues. The V and J ends lost 5 bases and 2 bases respectively, with 13 bases between them. Written as DNA, the CDR3 is TGTGCCTGGGAAGTCGGCGGGGCCTACGAGCAGTACTTC. Translating gives CAWEVGGAYEQYF. The full variable domain, in which reference TRBV30 and TRBJ2-7 provide the parts outside the CDR3, is SQTIHQWPATLVQPVGSPLSLECTVEGTSNPNLYWYRQAAGRGLQLLFYSVGIGQISSEVPQNLSASRPQDRQFILSSKKLLLSDSGFYLCAWEVGGAYEQYFGPGTRLTVT.

This clone was seen only once. This chain uses TRBV15 with TRBJ2-2; 10 bases agree with TRBD1. CDR3 length: 15 amino acids. Germline lookup yields CDR1 LNHNV and CDR2 YYDKDF (reference sequence). V dropped 6 bases and J dropped 4; count of bases not matched to a gene: 5. The CDR3 sequence: CATSRDRGVTGELFF. The CDR3 DNA follows: TGTGCCACCAGTAGGGACAGGGGCGTCACCGGGGAGCTGTTTTTT.

V and J are TRBV5-1 and TRBJ1-2; D unclear. The V end lost 4 bases, the J end lost 2 bases, and 18 bases lay between the germline ends. This CDR3 is 16 amino acids long. The germline gives CDR1 SGHRS, CDR2 YFSETQ. This chain's CDR3 is CASSPSYTGLNYGYTF. The CDR3 DNA reads as TGCGCCAGCAGCCCCTCATATACGGGGTTGAACTATGGCTACACCTTC.

This clone was detected only a few times. The V call is TRBV10-3, the J call TRBJ1-5, with D maybe TRBD1 (5 bases). Trimming left V 4 bases short and J 2 bases short, with 12 bases between. CDR3 length equals 15 residues. Germline CDR1 reads ENHRY; CDR2 reads SYGVKD. CDR3 sequence reads: CAISGEGGGNQPQHF. The CDR3 bases are TGTGCCATCAGTGGGGAGGGAGGGGGCAATCAGCCCCAGCATTTT.

The rearrangement joins TRBV9 to TRBJ2-5; D may be TRBD1 (6 bases). The CDR3 spans 14 residues. Germline loops: CDR1 SGDLS, CDR2 YYNGEE. Trimming pared 0 bases from V and 7 bases from J, leaving 13 bases between. The CDR3 DNA reads TGTGCCAGCAGCGTAGGGGACACATCTTCGACCCAGTACTTC. Translated, it gives CASSVGDTSSTQYF. The variable domain in full, completed from reference TRBV9 and TRBJ2-5, reads DSGVTQTPKHLITATGQRVTLRCSPRSGDLSVYWYQQSLDQGLQFLIQYYNGEERAKGNILERFSAQQFPDLHSELNLSSLELGDSALYFCASSVGDTSSTQYFGPGTRLLVL.

With respect to this clone: Other DNA sequences in the same sample also yield this CDR3. The rearrangement links TRBV9 to TRBJ2-1, with D unclear. The V gene lost 0 bases and the J gene lost 4 bases, with 8 bases spanning the gap. Germline V gene sequence: CDR1 SGDLS, CDR2 YYNGEE. The CDR3 consists of 14 residues. DNA of the CDR3: TGTGCCAGCAGCGTAGAGTCAACGTACAATGAGCAGTTCTTC. Amino acids: CASSVESTYNEQFF. Looking up the rest from reference TRBV9 and TRBJ2-1 gives the full variable domain: DSGVTQTPKHLITATGQRVTLRCSPRSGDLSVYWYQQSLDQGLQFLIQYYNGEERAKGNILERFSAQQFPDLHSELNLSSLELGDSALYFCASSVESTYNEQFFGPGTRLTVL.

V is TRBV27 and J is TRBJ2-7; tentative D call: TRBD2 (5 bases). The CDR3 runs 12 residues. V lost 3 bases and J lost 6, with 9 bases in between. CDR1 MNHEY and CDR2 SMNVEV come from the germline V gene (reference sequence). This CDR3 is CASSLMGSEQYF. CDR3 coding DNA: TGTGCCAGCAGTTTGATGGGGAGCGAGCAGTACTTC.

V and J are TRBV5-6 and TRBJ1-2; D ambiguous. V lost 6 bases and J lost 0, with 9 bases in between. This CDR3 is 13 amino acids long. Germline V CDR1 and CDR2: SGHDT, YYEEEE. DNA of the CDR3: TGTGCCAGCAAGGTGAAGTCTAACTATGGCTACACCTTC. Translating it yields CASKVKSNYGYTF.

The rearrangement joins TRBV5-1 to TRBJ2-7; the D gene is possibly TRBD1 (5 bases). The CDR3 is 14 amino acids. Trimming cost V 2 bases and J 3 bases, with 12 bases left between them. CDR1 is SGHRS, CDR2 YFSETQ, per germline. CDR3 nucleotides: TGCGCCAGCAGCTTTGACAGTCTCTACTACGAGCAGTACTTC. This gives the protein CASSFDSLYYEQYF.

V and J are TRBV6-1 and TRBJ1-3; TRBD1 aligns across 7 bases. V shed 6 bases and J 7 bases; nucleotides not matched to a gene: 6. This CDR3 has 13 residues. The germline V gene has CDR1 MNHNS and CDR2 SASEGT. The CDR3 nucleotides read TGTGCCAGCAGCGACAGGGCCTGGAACACCATATATTTT. Protein sequence: CASSDRAWNTIYF.

About this clone itself: The sample has other DNA sequences that encode this CDR3 too. This chain links TRBV6-6 with TRBJ2-7; D possibly corresponds to TRBD1 (5 bases). CDR3 size: 14 residues. V gave up 6 bases and J gave up 0 bases, with 12 bases separating them. The germline CDR1 and CDR2 sequences are MNHNY and SVGAGI (reference sequence). The CDR3 reads CASSPTASSYEQYF. As DNA, the CDR3 is TGTGCCAGCAGCCCGACAGCCAGCTCCTACGAGCAGTACTTC.

This rearrangement joins TRBV4-1 to TRBJ1-2; D might be TRBD1 (5 bases). The germline V gene encodes CDR1 MGHRA and CDR2 YSYEKL. The CDR3 covers 15 residues. Trimming shortened V by 4 bases and J by 5 bases, and 17 bases separated the two germline ends. DNA of the CDR3: TGCGCCAGCAGCCCCGGTAGGGTACAGGCATATGGCTACACCTTC. Residues: CASSPGRVQAYGYTF.

This chain links TRBV14 with TRBJ2-5; no clear D. CDR3 length: 16 residues. The V end was cut by 2 bases, the J end by 0 bases, with 13 bases between. Germline V lookup: CDR1 SGHDN, CDR2 FVKESK. The CDR3 is CASSQKFWDYQETQYF. CDR3 bases: TGTGCCAGCAGCCAAAAATTCTGGGATTACCAAGAGACCCAGTACTTC.

In this sample, this clone turned up once. The gene calls are TRBV4-1 and TRBJ1-2; a weak D match, TRBD1 (6 bases). The germline gives CDR1 MGHRA, CDR2 YSYEKL. The CDR3 runs 16 residues. Trimming stripped 0 bases from V and 7 bases from J, with 18 bases between. Here the CDR3 DNA reads TGCGCCAGCAGCCAAGATCTCCCTGGCAGGGGTTCTGGCTACACCTTC. Translating it yields CASSQDLPGRGSGYTF.

J is TRBJ2-1 and V is TRBV9, with TRBD1 matching 7 bases. Germline lookup yields CDR1 SGDLS and CDR2 YYNGEE. This CDR3 is built from 11 residues. J lost 9 bases, V lost 4 bases, and 1 base had no gene match. The CDR3 nucleotides read TGTGCCAGCAGCTCAGGGGGTGAGCAGTTCTTC. It translates to CASSSGGEQFF.

CDR3 protein: CATQTGPMNTEAFF. The CDR3 DNA follows: TGTGCCACTCAAACGGGACCGATGAACACTGAAGCTTTCTTT. This chain joins TRBV19 and TRBJ1-1, with D possibly matching TRBD1 (5 bases). Trimming cost V 10 bases and J 0 bases, with 15 bases left between them. The germline V gene has CDR1 LNHDA and CDR2 SQIVND (reference sequence). The CDR3 is made up of 14 amino acids.

The CDR3 DNA reads TGTGCCAGCAGTGAGACCCCCGGGACAGGGGGCCACGAGCAGTACTTC. Translation: CASSETPGTGGHEQYF. This sequence joins TRBV6-4 and TRBJ2-7, with 12 bases matching TRBD1. CDR3 size: 16 residues. V lost 3 bases, J lost 5 bases, and 8 bases stayed unmatched. Looked up from germline, CDR1 is MRHNA and CDR2 is SNTAGT.

This clone has a handful of counts. The rearrangement joins TRBV5-6 to TRBJ1-2, with 11 positions matching TRBD1. The CDR3 runs 17 residues. Germline CDR1 reads SGHDT; CDR2 reads YYEEEE. Losses at the gene ends were 4 bases for V and 0 bases for J; bases not matched to a gene: 8. CDR3 nucleotide sequence: TGTGCCAGCAGCCCAATTCCGGGACAGGGGGCTAACTATGGCTACACCTTC. Encoded protein: CASSPIPGQGANYGYTF.

The V call is TRBV7-8, the J call TRBJ2-7; D unresolved. Germline V gene data show CDR1 as SGHVS and CDR2 as FQNEAQ. The CDR3 has 14 amino acids. Trimming took 3 bases from V and 2 from J, leaving 11 bases between them. The CDR3, as DNA: TGTGCCAGCAGCTTGGACGTCGGCGCCTACGAGCAGTACTTC. This translates into CASSLDVGAYEQYF.

This chain uses TRBV28 with TRBJ2-7; 7 bases line up with TRBD2. The CDR3 contains 14 residues. The V segment lost 2 bases and the J segment 2 bases; nucleotides outside the gene matches: 3. Per the germline V gene, CDR1 is MDHEN and CDR2 is SYDVKM. CDR3 amino acids: CASSLDGGAYEQYF. DNA for the CDR3: TGTGCCAGCAGTTTAGATGGGGGGGCCTACGAGCAGTACTTC.

CDR3 bases: TGTGCCAGCAGCCCCAGGGATGAAGCTTTCTTT. Translation gives CASSPRDEAFF. J is TRBJ1-1 and V is TRBV7-2, with D maybe TRBD1 (5 bases). Trimming left V 5 bases short and J 7 bases short, with 8 bases between. The germline V gene has CDR1 SGHTA and CDR2 FQGNSA. This CDR3 is built from 11 residues.